This T cell receptor beta chain came from a study of long-term antiretroviral therapy in people with HIV. The immunoSEQ assay was v3.0, run at survey level. Some clones are missing from TCRdb's copy, which holds only in-frame ones; the method was immunoSEQ multiplex PCR. Of under 20,000 clones listed, approximately 82% are singletons. The CDR3 sequence is 15 residues long. V lost 3 bases and J 2 bases, leaving 8 bases between the germline ends. The germline gives CDR1 SGHDN, CDR2 FVKESK. The J gene is TRBJ1-6, the V gene TRBV14, with no clear D. The source is a woman aged 50 to 60 with HIV. The material was unsorted PBMCs, obtained 0.5 years before starting antiretroviral therapy. CDR3 amino acids: CASSQEGTYNSPLHF. CDR3 DNA: TGTGCCAGCAGCCAGGAAGGGACCTATAATTCACCCCTCCACTTT. The complete variable domain, with remaining parts taken from reference TRBV14 and TRBJ1-6, reads EAGVTQFPSHSVIEKGQTVTLRCDPISGHDNLYWYRRVMGKEIKFLLHFVKESKQDESGMPNNRFLAERTGGTYSTLKVQPAELEDSGVYFCASSQEGTYNSPLHFGNGTRLTVT.